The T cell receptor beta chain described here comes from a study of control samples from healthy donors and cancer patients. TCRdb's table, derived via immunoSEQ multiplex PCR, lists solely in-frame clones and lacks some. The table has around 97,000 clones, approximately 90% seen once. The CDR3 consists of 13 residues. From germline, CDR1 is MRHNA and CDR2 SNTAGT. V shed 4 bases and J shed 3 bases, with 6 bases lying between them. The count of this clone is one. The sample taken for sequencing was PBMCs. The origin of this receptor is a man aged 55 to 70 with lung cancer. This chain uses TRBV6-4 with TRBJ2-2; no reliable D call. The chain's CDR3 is CASSAVHTGELFF. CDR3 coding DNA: TGTGCCAGCAGTGCCGTCCACACCGGGGAGCTGTTTTTT.